Listed here are 21 T cell receptor beta chains from one sample, sequenced in a study of CD8 T cells in Susac syndrome. Reverse transcription of roughly 0.5 to 1 ug RNA used random hexamers. Via MiXCR, TCRdb re-called the immunoSEQ multiplex PCR reads, giving one row per CDR3 protein. This sample yields a few hundred thousand distinct CDR3 sequences, of which 85% to 95% are seen a single time; around 0.08% belongs to the top ten. What was sequenced was CD4+ T cells from PBMCs. The receptors were gathered from a human donor with multiple sclerosis.

The chain recombines TRBV27 with TRBJ1-2; TRBD1 aligns across 8 bases. J gave up 8 bases and V 3 bases, and 8 bases lay outside the gene matches. This CDR3 has 14 amino acids. The V gene's germline CDR1 is MNHEY and CDR2 SMNVEV (reference sequence). CDR3 coding DNA: TGTGCCAGCAGTTTTTCCAGGGGGCTAGGGGGCTACACCTTC. Its protein is CASSFSRGLGGYTF.

The chain joins TRBV20-1 to TRBJ2-5; 9 bases are a match to TRBD2. V dropped 0 bases and J dropped 9; count of bases not matched to a gene: 14. Germline values: CDR1 DFQATT, CDR2 SNEGSKA (reference sequence). The CDR3 consists of 16 residues. The DNA of the CDR3 is TGCAGTGCTAGAGATCGCCTAGCGGGACCGTACGGGGCCCAGTACTTC. It translates to CSARDRLAGPYGAQYF.

The rearrangement joins TRBV20-1 to TRBJ1-1, with no clear D. Germline V gene sequence: CDR1 DFQATT, CDR2 SNEGSKA (reference sequence). V lost 6 bases to trimming and J lost 2 bases, with 10 bases between them. This CDR3 contains 12 residues. The CDR3: CSARMGNTEAFF. The CDR3, as DNA: TGCAGTGCGAGAATGGGAAACACTGAAGCTTTCTTT.

The chain has TRBV30 and TRBJ1-2; D is unresolved. Looked up from germline, CDR1 is GTSNPN and CDR2 is SVGIG (reference sequence). Trimming took 1 base from V and 6 from J, leaving 15 bases between them. The CDR3 totals 14 residues. CDR3 residues: CAWSGLGWVHGYTF. CDR3 sequence (DNA): TGTGCCTGGAGTGGGCTGGGATGGGTCCATGGCTACACCTTC.

This chain connects TRBV15 to TRBJ2-1, with D perhaps matching TRBD1 (5 bases). CDR3 length: 16 residues. V was shortened by 0 bases and J by 4 bases, with 13 bases between the two germline ends. CDR1 is LNHNV and CDR2 is YYDKDF in the germline V gene (reference sequence). CDR3 sequence: CATSRDRVGVYNEQFF. In nucleotides, the CDR3 is TGTGCCACCAGCAGAGATCGGGTAGGGGTTTACAATGAGCAGTTCTTC.

The V and J genes are TRBV29-1 and TRBJ2-2, with 9 bases lining up with TRBD2. There are 15 residues in the CDR3. V trimming: 4 bases; J trimming: 4 bases; junction bases outside the gene matches: 7. Germline V gives CDR1 SQVTM, CDR2 ANQGSEA. CDR3 nucleotides: TGCAGCGTTGGCGGCGGGGGGGCCTTCACCGGGGAGCTGTTTTTT. Residues: CSVGGGGAFTGELFF.

The sample holds one count of this clonotype. The chain joins TRBV20-1 to TRBJ2-5, with 8 bases identical to TRBD2. This CDR3 is built from 15 residues. Germline loops: CDR1 DFQATT, CDR2 SNEGSKA (reference sequence). V lost 6 bases and J lost 5; bases outside the gene matches: 14. CDR3 coding DNA: TGCAGTGCCAGAAGAAACGGGGGGGCCTCGGAGACCCAGTACTTC. Protein: CSARRNGGASETQYF.

This CDR3 reads CASSQDPDSYNSPLHF. The CDR3 DNA reads as TGCGCCAGCAGCCAAGATCCGGACAGCTATAATTCACCCCTCCACTTT. The J gene is TRBJ1-6, the V gene TRBV4-1, with D tentatively TRBD1 (6 bases). The CDR3 length is 16 residues. Germline V gives CDR1 MGHRA, CDR2 YSYEKL. V lost 0 bases, J lost 3 bases, and 9 bases lay in between.

The chain recombines TRBV20-1 with TRBJ2-3; TRBD2 might be the D (7 bases). Trimming took off 5 bases at V and 0 bases at J, with 12 bases between the two ends. CDR1 is DFQATT and CDR2 is SNEGSKA in the germline V gene (reference sequence). The CDR3 runs 14 residues. The CDR3 region has the DNA TGCAGTGCTGGAGGGGGACTAAGCACAGATACGCAGTATTTT. Translation gives CSAGGGLSTDTQYF.

This clonotype was counted a single time. The chain combines TRBV20-1 with TRBJ2-5; D might be TRBD2 (6 bases). V lost 7 bases, J lost 12 bases, and 21 bases lay in between. Germline loops: CDR1 DFQATT, CDR2 SNEGSKA (reference sequence). The CDR3 is 12 amino acids. The CDR3 region is CSDGDWTVYEYF. The CDR3 coding sequence is TGCAGTGATGGGGACTGGACCGTTTACGAGTACTTC.

The chain uses TRBV29-1 and TRBJ2-5; the match to TRBD1 covers 12 bases. The CDR3 runs 15 residues. Trimming at V came to 5 bases and at J to 5 bases, leaving 9 bases not matched to a gene. Germline V gene data show CDR1 as SQVTM and CDR2 as ANQGSEA. The CDR3 is CSVFPGTGGSETQYF. In nucleotides, the CDR3 is TGCAGCGTTTTTCCCGGGACAGGGGGCTCGGAGACCCAGTACTTC.

The chain has TRBV19 and TRBJ1-1; 7 bases line up with TRBD1. The CDR3 consists of 16 residues. After removal of 8 bases from V and 4 bases from J, the junction contained 16 bases not matched to a gene. Looked up from germline, CDR1 is LNHDA and CDR2 is SQIVND (reference sequence). The CDR3 is CASLSNLQGLSTEAFF. As DNA, the CDR3 is TGTGCCAGTCTTTCAAATTTACAGGGGCTGAGCACTGAAGCTTTCTTT. Based on the CDR3 plus reference TRBV19 and TRBJ1-1, the full variable domain is DGGITQSPKYLFRKEGQNVTLSCEQNLNHDAMYWYRQDPGQGLRLIYYSQIVNDFQKGDIAEGYSVSREKKESFPLTVTSAQKNPTAFYLCASLSNLQGLSTEAFFGQGTRLTVV.

This clonotype occurred once. V and J are TRBV19 and TRBJ1-1; D ambiguous. The CDR3 runs 11 residues. Germline V gene lookup returns CDR1 LNHDA and CDR2 SQIVND (reference sequence). The V and J ends lost 7 bases and 1 base respectively, with 4 bases between them. Here the CDR3 reads CASNWNTEAFF. In DNA, the CDR3 is TGTGCCAGTAATTGGAACACTGAAGCTTTCTTT.

V is TRBV30 and J is TRBJ2-2; a weak D match, TRBD1 (6 bases). The CDR3 consists of 14 residues. V lost 5 bases and J 1 base, leaving 11 bases between the germline ends. Per germline, CDR1 GTSNPN and CDR2 SVGIG (reference sequence). CDR3 in DNA: TGTGCCTGGGGGGGCCTAGGGAACACCGGGGAGCTGTTTTTT. It codes for CAWGGLGNTGELFF.

V gene TRBV3-1 combines with J gene TRBJ2-1; no clear D. V was cut by 0 bases and J by 7 bases, with 7 bases left in between. This CDR3 has 13 amino acids. Germline V lookup: CDR1 LGHDT, CDR2 YNNKEL (reference sequence). As DNA, the CDR3 is TGTGCCAGCAGCCAAGATCCGAAAAATGAGCAGTTCTTC. It is translated as CASSQDPKNEQFF.

The CDR3, as DNA: TGTGCCAGCAGTTGGGGAGGGACCACCGGGGAGCTGTTTTTT. Translation: CASSWGGTTGELFF. The J gene is TRBJ2-2, the V gene TRBV27; 7 bases fit TRBD2. The CDR3 is 14 amino acids. Looked up from germline, CDR1 is MNHEY and CDR2 is SMNVEV (reference sequence). V lost 4 bases, J lost 4 bases, and 3 bases stayed unmatched.

The CDR3 coding sequence is TGTGCCAGCACCGGAGGTCGTTTGAACACTGAAGCTTTCTTT. Translation gives CASTGGRLNTEAFF. The chain carries TRBV2 and TRBJ1-1; D call uncertain. Trimming took off 7 bases at V and 0 bases at J, with 12 bases between the two ends. This CDR3 has 14 residues. The germline gives CDR1 SNHLY, CDR2 FYNNEI.

A word on this clonotype: The conserved phenylalanine or tryptophan is not found at the CDR3 terminus, so this likely reflects a read error. Because the CDR3's place on the DNA is in doubt, the DNA is left out and the CDR3 is given as listed by TCRdb. The chain carries TRBV30 and TRBJ2-1. The CDR3 spans 11 amino acids, including both terminal residues. Germline CDR1 and CDR2: GTSNPN and SVGIG (reference sequence). The CDR3 loop is CAWSVGSEVRL.

The CDR3 sequence is CASSQVAPITEAFF. The CDR3 DNA reads TGTGCCAGCAGCCAAGTTGCGCCGATCACTGAAGCTTTCTTT. The chain has TRBV4-2 and TRBJ1-1, with D hard to call. V lost 1 base and J 4 bases, leaving 10 bases between the germline ends. This CDR3 has 14 residues. Germline values: CDR1 LGHNA, CDR2 YNFKEQ.

The chain couples TRBV2 to TRBJ2-3; the D call may be TRBD1 or TRBD2 (5 bases each). The V end was cut by 2 bases, the J end by 6 bases, with 15 bases between. Germline lookup yields CDR1 SNHLY and CDR2 FYNNEI. The CDR3 runs 15 residues. CDR3 bases: TGTGCCAGCAGTGAACAGGGCGGGCCAAGGGATACGCAGTATTTT. Translating gives CASSEQGGPRDTQYF.

The rearrangement uses TRBV5-5 and TRBJ1-5; D is unclear. Germline loops: CDR1 SGHKS, CDR2 YYEKEE (reference sequence). Between the trimmed V and J ends, which lost 2 bases and 5 bases, there was a span of 11 bases. CDR3 length equals 14 residues. CDR3 sequence (DNA): TGTGCCAGCAGCTTTGGAGTCAGAGATCAGCCCCAGCATTTT. Amino acids: CASSFGVRDQPQHF.